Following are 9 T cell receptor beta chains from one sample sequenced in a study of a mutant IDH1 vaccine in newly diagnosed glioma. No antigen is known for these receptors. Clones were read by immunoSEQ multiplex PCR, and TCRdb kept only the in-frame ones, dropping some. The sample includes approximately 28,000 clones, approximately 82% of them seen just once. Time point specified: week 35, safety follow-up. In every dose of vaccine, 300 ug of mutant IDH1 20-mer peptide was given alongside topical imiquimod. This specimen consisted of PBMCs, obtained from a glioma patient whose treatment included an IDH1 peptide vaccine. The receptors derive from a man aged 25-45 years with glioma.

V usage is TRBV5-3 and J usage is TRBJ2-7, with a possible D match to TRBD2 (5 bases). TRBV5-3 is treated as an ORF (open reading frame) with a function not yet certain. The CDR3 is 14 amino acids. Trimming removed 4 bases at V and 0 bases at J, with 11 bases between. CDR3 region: CARSPRDNSYEQYF. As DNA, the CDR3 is TGTGCCAGAAGCCCACGGGATAACTCCTACGAGCAGTACTTC.

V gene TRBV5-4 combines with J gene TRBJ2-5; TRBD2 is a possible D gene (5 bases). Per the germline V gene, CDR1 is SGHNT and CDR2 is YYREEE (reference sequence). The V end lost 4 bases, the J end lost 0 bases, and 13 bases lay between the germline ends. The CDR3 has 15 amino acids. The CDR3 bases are TGTGCCAGCAGCACCTCTAGCTCCGACCAAGAGACCCAGTACTTC. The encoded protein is CASSTSSSDQETQYF.

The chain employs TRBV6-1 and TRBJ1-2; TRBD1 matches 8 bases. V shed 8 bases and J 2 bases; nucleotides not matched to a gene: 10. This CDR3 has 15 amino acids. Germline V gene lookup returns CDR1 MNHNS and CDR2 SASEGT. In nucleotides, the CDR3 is TGTGCCAGCGGAGACAGGGGCGAGGAAAACTATGGCTACACCTTC. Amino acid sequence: CASGDRGEENYGYTF.

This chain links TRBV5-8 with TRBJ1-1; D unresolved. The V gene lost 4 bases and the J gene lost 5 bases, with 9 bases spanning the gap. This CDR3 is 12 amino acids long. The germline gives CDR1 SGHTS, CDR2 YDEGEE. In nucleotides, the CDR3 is TGTGCCAGCAGCCCGGAGTGGACTGAAGCTTTCTTT. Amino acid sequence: CASSPEWTEAFF.

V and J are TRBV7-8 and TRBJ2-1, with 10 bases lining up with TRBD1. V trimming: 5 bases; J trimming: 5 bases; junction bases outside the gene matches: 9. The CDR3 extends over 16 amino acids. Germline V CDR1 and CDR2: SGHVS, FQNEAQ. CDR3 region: CASSPQGQGLNNEQFF. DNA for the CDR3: TGTGCCAGCAGCCCCCAGGGACAGGGGTTGAACAATGAGCAGTTCTTC.

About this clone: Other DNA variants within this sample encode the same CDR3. The CDR3 loop is CASSLRGGETQYF. CDR3 nucleotides: TGCGCCAGCAGCTTGAGAGGGGGGGAGACCCAGTACTTC. V and J are TRBV5-1 and TRBJ2-5, with D perhaps matching TRBD1 or TRBD2 (6 bases each). V lost 1 base to trimming and J lost 5 bases, with 9 bases between them. CDR3 length: 13 amino acids. Germline CDR1 and CDR2: SGHRS and YFSETQ.

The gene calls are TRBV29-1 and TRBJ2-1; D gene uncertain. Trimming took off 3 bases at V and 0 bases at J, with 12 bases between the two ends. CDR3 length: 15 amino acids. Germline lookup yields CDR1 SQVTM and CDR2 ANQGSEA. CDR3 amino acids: CSVDKAGSSYNEQFF. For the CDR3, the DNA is TGCAGCGTTGATAAGGCAGGAAGCTCCTACAATGAGCAGTTCTTC.

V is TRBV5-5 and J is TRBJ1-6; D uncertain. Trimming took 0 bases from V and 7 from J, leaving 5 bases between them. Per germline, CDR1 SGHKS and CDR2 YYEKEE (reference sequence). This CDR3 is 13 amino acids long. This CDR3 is CASSLVLNSPLHF. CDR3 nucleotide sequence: TGTGCCAGCAGCTTGGTTCTGAATTCACCCCTCCACTTT.

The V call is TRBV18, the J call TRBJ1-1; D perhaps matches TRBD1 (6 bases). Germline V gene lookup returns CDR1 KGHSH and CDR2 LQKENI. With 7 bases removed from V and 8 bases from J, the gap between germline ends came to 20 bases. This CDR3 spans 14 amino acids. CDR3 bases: TGTGCCAGCTTGACGGGCATTTCACAGGGCGAAGCTTTCTTT. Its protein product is CASLTGISQGEAFF.